This entry features one TCR beta chain sequence. Data came from immunoSEQ multiplex PCR; TCRdb stores just in-frame clones and leaves some out. The profile shows 75,000 to 90,000 clones, approximately 95% of them singletons. V lost 7 bases, J lost 0 bases, and 9 bases lay in between. This CDR3 has 13 residues. CDR1 is SGHNT and CDR2 is YYREEE in the germline V gene (reference sequence). This record comes from a study of technical replicates of blood from four donors. The gene calls are TRBV5-4 and TRBJ2-3; a possible D gene is TRBD1 (5 bases). The sequence derives from a human donor in good health. The sample comprised T cells isolated from PBMCs. The CDR3 sequence is CASGASSTDTQYF. The CDR3 DNA reads as TGTGCCAGCGGGGCTTCTAGCACAGATACGCAGTATTTT.